One sample yielded the 11 T cell receptor beta chains listed below, sequenced in a study of CD8+ T cells in alopecia areata. Reverse transcribed after extraction, RNA yielded cDNA as the sequencing template. Using immunoSEQ multiplex PCR, the repertoire was profiled, and TCRdb retains in-frame clones only, with some absent. The table has 110,000 or so clones, over 60% seen once; the top ten hold roughly 3.1%. Sample: CD4+ T cells sorted from blood. These receptors were collected from a human donor in good health.

This sequence joins TRBV7-9 and TRBJ2-5; TRBD1 agrees at 11 bases. The CDR3 covers 15 residues. The V gene's germline CDR1 is SEHNR and CDR2 FQNEAQ (reference sequence). Trimming at V came to 4 bases and at J to 5 bases, leaving 6 bases not matched to a gene. The CDR3 is CASSSGQGAGETQYF. The CDR3 region has the DNA TGTGCCAGCAGCTCAGGACAGGGGGCAGGGGAGACCCAGTACTTC.

This chain links TRBV30 with TRBJ2-1; 9 bases match TRBD2. Germline V gene sequence: CDR1 GTSNPN, CDR2 SVGIG (reference sequence). The CDR3 spans 13 residues. V lost 5 bases, J lost 6 bases, and 5 bases stayed unmatched. The CDR3, as DNA: TGTGCCTGGTCGGGACTAGCATTCAATGAGCAGTTCTTC. Protein sequence: CAWSGLAFNEQFF. Drawing the rest from reference TRBV30 and TRBJ2-1, the complete variable domain is SQTIHQWPATLVQPVGSPLSLECTVEGTSNPNLYWYRQAAGRGLQLLFYSVGIGQISSEVPQNLSASRPQDRQFILSSKKLLLSDSGFYLCAWSGLAFNEQFFGPGTRLTVL.

V is TRBV9 and J is TRBJ2-5, with TRBD2 matching over 7 bases. V was pared by 0 bases and J by 5 bases, with 4 bases of the junction left unmatched. Germline V gives CDR1 SGDLS, CDR2 YYNGEE. This CDR3 is 14 amino acids long. This CDR3 reads CASSVDPTSETQYF. The DNA for the CDR3 is TGTGCCAGCAGCGTAGACCCGACTAGCGAGACCCAGTACTTC.

This clone appeared once. This chain links TRBV7-2 with TRBJ2-1, with D perhaps matching TRBD2 (5 bases). CDR1 and CDR2 (germline): SGHTA, FQGNSA. The CDR3 runs to 14 residues. V was cut by 5 bases and J by 8 bases, with 16 bases left in between. CDR3 DNA: TGTGCCAGCAGCGCCTTGGGAGTCACCGATGAGCAGTTCTTC. Translation gives CASSALGVTDEQFF.

J is TRBJ1-5 and V is TRBV5-1; a weak D match, TRBD1 (5 bases). Germline CDR1 and CDR2: SGHRS and YFSETQ. Trimming took 4 bases from V and 7 from J, leaving 18 bases between them. The CDR3 is 15 residues long. The CDR3 loop is CASSPDGTGGQPQHF. Here the CDR3 DNA reads TGCGCCAGCAGCCCGGACGGGACGGGGGGACAGCCCCAGCATTTT.

CDR3 nucleotides: TGTGCCAGCAGTTCCCGCCCCGGGACAGCGAACACTGAAGCTTTCTTT. It specifies CASSSRPGTANTEAFF. The rearrangement joins TRBV25-1 to TRBJ1-1; TRBD1 matches at 7 bases. Looked up from germline, CDR1 is MGHDK and CDR2 is SYGVNS. With V trimmed by 5 bases and J by 1 base, 10 bases remained unmatched. The CDR3 totals 16 residues. Together with reference TRBV25-1 and TRBJ1-1, the CDR3 gives the full variable domain: EADIYQTPRYLVIGTGKKITLECSQTMGHDKMYWYQQDPGMELHLIHYSYGVNSTEKGDLSSESTVSRIRTEHFPLTLESARPSHTSQYLCASSSRPGTANTEAFFGQGTRLTVV.

In its sample, this clone was seen once. The chain is built from TRBV2 and TRBJ1-1; 9 nucleotides agree with TRBD1. J was trimmed by 2 bases and V by 9 bases; bases with no gene match: 10. Germline CDR1 reads SNHLY; CDR2 reads FYNNEI. This CDR3 has 15 amino acids. The CDR3 sequence is CASNPTGQGNTEAFF. CDR3 sequence (DNA): TGTGCCAGTAACCCTACGGGACAGGGTAACACTGAAGCTTTCTTT. The variable domain in full, with the rest retrieved from reference TRBV2 and TRBJ1-1, is EPEVTQTPSHQVTQMGQEVILRCVPISNHLYFYWYRQILGQKVEFLVSFYNNEISEKSEIFDDQFSVERPDGSNFTLKIRSTKLEDSAMYFCASNPTGQGNTEAFFGQGTRLTVV.

The rearrangement joins TRBV11-3 to TRBJ1-1; no firm D call. Per germline, CDR1 SGHNT and CDR2 YENEEA. V gave up 1 base and J gave up 0 bases, with 3 bases separating them. The CDR3 contains 13 residues. CDR3 coding DNA: TGTGCCAGCAGCTTAGGCCTGAACACTGAAGCTTTCTTT. Its translation is CASSLGLNTEAFF.

This clone was counted a few times. V and J are TRBV2 and TRBJ1-1; D remains unclear. Between the trimmed V and J ends, which lost 5 bases and 11 bases, there was a span of 18 bases. The CDR3 is 13 residues long. Germline values: CDR1 SNHLY, CDR2 FYNNEI. The DNA of the CDR3 is TGTGCCAGCAGTTCCTCTCTAGCTGTGAGGGCTTTCTTT. Translating it yields CASSSSLAVRAFF.

This clone was observed a single time. V gene TRBV15 combines with J gene TRBJ2-2; possibly TRBD1 for D (7 bases). The CDR3 has 14 residues. Trimming stripped 6 bases from V and 3 bases from J, with 11 bases between. CDR1 and CDR2 from the germline V gene are LNHNV and YYDKDF (reference sequence). CDR3 nucleotide sequence: TGTGCCACCAGGGAGGGGGCCGACACCGGGGAGCTGTTTTTT. Translating it yields CATREGADTGELFF.

The V and J genes are TRBV20-1 and TRBJ2-1; D gene unclear. The germline gives CDR1 DFQATT, CDR2 SNEGSKA (reference sequence). V was shortened by 8 bases and J by 8 bases, with 13 bases between the two germline ends. The CDR3 covers 11 residues. This CDR3 reads CSCHRRDEQFF. DNA of the CDR3: TGCAGTTGTCATCGACGGGATGAGCAGTTCTTC.